These 29 T cell receptor beta chains originate from one sample sequenced in a study of spatial heterogeneity in lung cancer. Overall study findings and caveats: Tumors with more nonsynonymous mutations had more expanded intratumoral alpha and beta TCRs.

Time point reported: sample taken at primary tumor resection. No antigen is known for these receptors. TCRdb processed the 5' RACE reads anew with MiXCR; each CDR3 protein has one entry. The profile shows over 3,000 distinct CDR3 sequences, 13% of them singletons. Material: lung tumor tissue, obtained at surgery. The receptors were sampled from a female donor with early-stage non-small cell lung cancer.

The chain recombines TRBV11-1 with TRBJ2-3; 7 bases map to TRBD2. Germline loops: CDR1 SGHAT, CDR2 FQDESV (reference sequence). V shed 4 bases and J 14 bases; nucleotides not matched to a gene: 24. The CDR3 is 17 amino acids. This CDR3 is CASSSRGTISGPAPPYF. Written as DNA, the CDR3 is TGTGCCAGCAGCTCCAGAGGGACTATCTCAGGCCCTGCCCCCCCGTATTTT.

By share of the sample, this clonotype is medium-sized. The CDR3 loop reads CASSLLAGDTGELFF. The CDR3 DNA reads as TGCGCCAGCAGCTTATTAGCGGGAGACACCGGGGAGCTGTTTTTT. The V gene is TRBV5-1, the J gene TRBJ2-2; TRBD2 agrees at 9 bases. The CDR3 spans 15 residues. CDR1 and CDR2 (germline): SGHRS, YFSETQ. Germline trimming cut 2 bases from V and 3 bases from J; bases unmatched to any gene: 2.

This clonotype ranks as medium-sized. Written as DNA, the CDR3 is TGCAGTGCTAGTAATTATGAGCAGTTCTTC. Translation: CSASNYEQFF. This sequence joins TRBV20-1 and TRBJ2-1; no clear D. The CDR3 has 10 residues. The germline CDR1 and CDR2 sequences are DFQATT and SNEGSKA (reference sequence). Trimming took 3 bases from V and 8 from J, leaving 5 bases between them.

In this sample, this clonotype is medium-sized. The J gene is TRBJ1-2, the V gene TRBV6-6; D not resolved. There are 14 residues in the CDR3. The germline V and J ends were trimmed by 6 bases and 4 bases, with 15 bases remaining between them. From germline, CDR1 is MNHNY and CDR2 SVGAGI (reference sequence). CDR3 bases: TGTGCCAGCAGCCCTGACGCGGCGGGCTATGGCTACACCTTC. This sequence encodes CASSPDAAGYGYTF.

This clonotype is judged medium-sized. The J gene is TRBJ1-5, the V gene TRBV6-4; D not resolved. The germline gives CDR1 MRHNA, CDR2 SNTAGT. The CDR3 is made up of 10 amino acids. V was trimmed by 11 bases and J by 6 bases, leaving 8 bases between them. CDR3 sequence: CAVAIQPQHF. The CDR3 region has the DNA TGTGCCGTGGCCATTCAGCCCCAGCATTTT.

By sample fraction, this clonotype is medium-sized. This sequence joins TRBV28 and TRBJ2-2, with a weak D call TRBD2 (5 bases). The CDR3 covers 14 residues. Germline CDR1 MDHEN, CDR2 SYDVKM. The germline V and J ends were trimmed by 7 bases and 8 bases, with 17 bases remaining between them. The CDR3 DNA is TGTGCCAGCAAAGAGGAGCAGCGAGGGGGGGAGCTGTTTTTT. Translating it yields CASKEEQRGGELFF.

On this clonotype itself: It may be a read error: a sequence one base away is much more abundant. The rearrangement links TRBV5-1 to TRBJ2-1; D might be TRBD2 (6 bases). The CDR3 covers 15 residues. CDR1 is SGHRS and CDR2 is YFSETQ in the germline V gene. The CDR3 nucleotides are TGCACCAGCAGCGAGGGACTGGCGGACTACAATGAGCAGTTCTTC. This translates into CTSSEGLADYNEQFF.

This clonotype rates as medium-sized. V gene TRBV28 combines with J gene TRBJ1-6, with D maybe TRBD1 (6 bases). Per the germline V gene, CDR1 is MDHEN and CDR2 is SYDVKM. The CDR3 spans 14 residues. The V end was cut by 8 bases, the J end by 7 bases, with 15 bases between. The CDR3 here is CASAPRTENSPLHF. As DNA, the CDR3 is TGTGCCAGCGCCCCCAGGACAGAAAATTCACCCCTCCACTTT.

This chain uses TRBV6-1 with TRBJ2-5, with D perhaps TRBD1 (6 bases). The CDR3 length is 15 residues. Trimming shortened V by 2 bases and J by 2 bases, and 12 bases separated the two germline ends. Germline V gene data show CDR1 as MNHNS and CDR2 as SASEGT. The CDR3 coding sequence is TGTGCCAGCAGTGAAATCACAGGGCAGCAAGAGACCCAGTACTTC. It yields the protein CASSEITGQQETQYF.

This clonotype is medium-sized. The chain combines TRBV20-1 with TRBJ1-6; D unresolved. CDR1 and CDR2 (germline): DFQATT, SNEGSKA (reference sequence). Trimming removed 6 bases from V and 7 bases from J, with 13 bases in between. The length of the CDR3 is 13 residues. The CDR3 DNA follows: TGCAGTGCAGCAGGAGGTGGGAATTCACCCCTCCACTTT. Its protein product is CSAAGGGNSPLHF.

V and J are TRBV28 and TRBJ2-1, with 9 bases lining up with TRBD2. The V gene end was trimmed by 7 bases and the J gene end by 2 bases; junction bases not matched to a gene: 6. Germline values: CDR1 MDHEN, CDR2 SYDVKM. The CDR3 runs to 15 residues. In DNA, the CDR3 is TGTGCCAGCATCCCGAGCGGGGGGACCTACAATGAGCAGTTCTTC. This codes for CASIPSGGTYNEQFF.

This clonotype is labeled as medium-sized (0.01 to 0.1%). The chain couples TRBV29-1 to TRBJ1-1; 7 positions agree with TRBD1. This CDR3 is 13 amino acids long. The germline V gene has CDR1 SQVTM and CDR2 ANQGSEA. V shed 6 bases, J shed 0 bases, and the junction held 4 bases outside the gene matches. CDR3 sequence reads: CSVSQGLNTEAFF. The CDR3 region has the DNA TGCAGCGTCTCACAGGGGTTGAACACTGAAGCTTTCTTT.

By share of the sample, this clonotype is medium-sized. The chain carries TRBV27 and TRBJ1-5; D is unclear. The germline gives CDR1 MNHEY, CDR2 SMNVEV (reference sequence). Trimming left V 6 bases short and J 1 base short, with 13 bases between. CDR3 size: 15 residues. This CDR3 is CASRPGIISNQPQHF. DNA for the CDR3: TGTGCCAGCAGACCGGGGATCATCAGCAATCAGCCCCAGCATTTT.

This clonotype is medium-sized (0.01 to 0.1%) in the sample. The V and J genes are TRBV3-1 and TRBJ1-1; D not certain. Germline V lookup: CDR1 LGHDT, CDR2 YNNKEL (reference sequence). V lost 2 bases and J lost 3, with 10 bases in between. The CDR3 spans 14 residues. The CDR3, as DNA: TGTGCCAGCAGCCAATACGGGGAATACACTGAAGCTTTCTTT. As protein: CASSQYGEYTEAFF.

This clonotype is judged medium-sized. The genes are TRBV2 and TRBJ2-3, with D tentatively TRBD2 (5 bases). The CDR3 extends over 14 amino acids. V shed 2 bases and J shed 5 bases, with 11 bases lying between them. Looked up from germline, CDR1 is SNHLY and CDR2 is FYNNEI. The CDR3 nucleotides are TGTGCCAGCAGTGAAACGTTGACTATAGATACGCAGTATTTT. Translated: CASSETLTIDTQYF.

The V and J genes are TRBV9 and TRBJ1-6; possibly TRBD1 for D (5 bases). CDR3 size: 15 residues. Trimming left V 4 bases short and J 10 bases short, with 18 bases between. Germline-derived CDR1 and CDR2 are SGDLS and YYNGEE. CDR3 nucleotide sequence: TGTGCCAGCAGCCCGAGGGGTTCTGGGCCCTCACCCCTCCACTTT. It is translated as CASSPRGSGPSPLHF.

The chain is built from TRBV6-1 and TRBJ2-7, with D possibly being TRBD1 or TRBD2 (5 bases each). The V and J ends lost 9 bases and 6 bases respectively, with 12 bases between them. Germline values: CDR1 MNHNS, CDR2 SASEGT. CDR3 size: 11 residues. The CDR3, as DNA: TGTGCCAGAGGGGACGGTTTCGAGCAGTACTTC. This sequence encodes CARGDGFEQYF.

This clonotype is deemed medium-sized (0.01 to 0.1%). V and J are TRBV3-1 and TRBJ2-1; the D gene is possibly TRBD2 (6 bases). V shed 1 base and J shed 0 bases, with 7 bases lying between them. CDR3 length: 15 residues. CDR1 is LGHDT, CDR2 YNNKEL, per germline (reference sequence). In DNA, the CDR3 is TGTGCCAGCAGCCAAGGCGGGGTCTCCTACAATGAGCAGTTCTTC. Protein product: CASSQGGVSYNEQFF.

By its share, this clonotype is medium-sized. This chain links TRBV10-3 with TRBJ1-5; no definite D call. The V end was cut by 10 bases, the J end by 4 bases, with 8 bases between. Germline loops: CDR1 ENHRY, CDR2 SYGVKD. The CDR3 is 11 residues long. The CDR3 nucleotides read TGTGCCAGAGAGACGAATCAGCCCCAGCATTTT. Translating gives CARETNQPQHF.

In its sample, this clonotype was seen many times. The chain is built from TRBV30 and TRBJ2-5; possibly TRBD1 or TRBD2 for D (5 bases each). The V and J ends lost 6 bases and 5 bases respectively, with 19 bases between them. Germline V gene data show CDR1 as GTSNPN and CDR2 as SVGIG (reference sequence). The CDR3 totals 14 residues. The CDR3: CACTRGSGRETQYF. The CDR3 DNA follows: TGTGCCTGTACCCGGGGATCGGGGCGTGAGACCCAGTACTTC.

The chain has TRBV5-1 and TRBJ1-2, with a tentative D call TRBD1 (6 bases). CDR1 SGHRS and CDR2 YFSETQ come from the germline V gene. Trimming cost V 0 bases and J 8 bases, with 17 bases left between them. The CDR3 runs 15 residues. The CDR3 protein is CASSLAGAGQGGYTF. The CDR3 bases are TGCGCCAGCAGCTTGGCAGGGGCCGGGCAAGGCGGCTACACCTTC.

This clonotype was counted at least ten times. This rearrangement joins TRBV29-1 to TRBJ2-7; 7 bases fit TRBD1. Trimming took 6 bases from V and 2 from J; bases not matched to a gene: 10. This CDR3 region has 14 residues. Germline CDR1 SQVTM, CDR2 ANQGSEA. The CDR3: CSVSSGTAPYEQYF. In DNA form, the CDR3 reads TGCAGCGTCAGCTCCGGGACAGCACCCTACGAGCAGTACTTC.

This clonotype is medium-sized (0.01 to 0.1%) within its sample. V gene TRBV20-1 combines with J gene TRBJ2-1, with D perhaps TRBD1 (5 bases). V lost 7 bases and J 4 bases, leaving 14 bases between the germline ends. This CDR3 region has 13 residues. Germline loops: CDR1 DFQATT, CDR2 SNEGSKA (reference sequence). The CDR3 sequence is CSGGRAFYNEQFF. In nucleotides, the CDR3 is TGCAGTGGAGGCAGGGCATTTTACAATGAGCAGTTCTTC.

This clonotype was observed a handful of times. The chain couples TRBV6-5 to TRBJ1-2; TRBD1 aligns across 10 bases. CDR3 size: 14 residues. V was clipped by 7 bases and J by 8 bases; unmatched bases: 10. CDR1 and CDR2 (germline): MNHEY, SVGAGI. The CDR3 spells CASTTGTGERGYTF. The CDR3 DNA is TGTGCCAGCACCACCGGGACAGGGGAACGCGGCTACACCTTC.

The chain joins TRBV29-1 to TRBJ1-1, with no clear D. V was trimmed by 7 bases and J by 5 bases, leaving 17 bases between them. Looked up from germline, CDR1 is SQVTM and CDR2 is ANQGSEA. This CDR3 has 13 amino acids. The CDR3 spells CSASAGVGTEAFF. The CDR3 nucleotides read TGCAGCGCCAGTGCAGGTGTGGGGACTGAAGCTTTCTTT.

By share, this clonotype ranks as medium-sized. This chain uses TRBV20-1 with TRBJ2-7, with TRBD2 matching over 8 bases. V gave up 3 bases and J gave up 7 bases; unmatched junction bases: 8. This CDR3 has 13 amino acids. Germline CDR1 is DFQATT and CDR2 is SNEGSKA (reference sequence). The CDR3 bases are TGCAGTGCTAGCGGGAGGGTGTTTGAAGAGCAGTACTTC. It translates to CSASGRVFEEQYF.

Sample share makes this clonotype medium-sized. The CDR3: CASRPGLAVYNEQFF. CDR3 nucleotides: TGCGCCAGCAGACCCGGACTAGCGGTATACAATGAGCAGTTCTTC. The V call is TRBV4-3, the J call TRBJ2-1, with 10 nucleotides matching TRBD2. CDR3 length equals 15 residues. V lost 6 bases and J lost 4; bases outside the gene matches: 6. Germline V gene data show CDR1 as LGHNA and CDR2 as YSLEER.

This clonotype has just one count. V is TRBV20-1 and J is TRBJ2-5; D remains unclear. V lost 6 bases to trimming and J lost 4 bases, with 9 bases between them. CDR3 length: 11 amino acids. Germline V lookup: CDR1 DFQATT, CDR2 SNEGSKA (reference sequence). CDR3 nucleotide sequence: TGCAGTGCCTCAAAAGCAGAGACCCAGTACTTC. Translating it yields CSASKAETQYF.

By its share, this clonotype is medium-sized. The chain recombines TRBV30 with TRBJ2-5, with D tentatively TRBD1 (6 bases). This CDR3 has 13 residues. CDR1 and CDR2 (germline): GTSNPN, SVGIG (reference sequence). V was trimmed by 1 base and J by 4 bases, leaving 10 bases between them. CDR3 in amino acids: CAWSAQGPETQYF. CDR3 nucleotides: TGTGCCTGGAGTGCCCAGGGGCCAGAGACCCAGTACTTC. The complete variable domain, with remaining parts taken from reference TRBV30 and TRBJ2-5, reads SQTIHQWPATLVQPVGSPLSLECTVEGTSNPNLYWYRQAAGRGLQLLFYSVGIGQISSEVPQNLSASRPQDRQFILSSKKLLLSDSGFYLCAWSAQGPETQYFGPGTRLLVL.